Listed below are T cell receptor beta chains from one sample, sequenced in a study of human T cells and chemical hapten exposure. A single record per CDR3 protein comes from TCRdb applying MiXCR to the 5' RACE reads. The sample has under 150,000 distinct CDR3 sequences; around a fifth are singletons. These TCRs come from a human donor in good health. Both conserved end residues are trimmed from each CDR3. The order of the fields is CDR3 protein, CDR3 length, J gene, V gene.

ASTPRYTDTQY | 11 | TRBJ2-3 | TRBV27
SARDQPPGAYEQY | 13 | TRBJ2-7 | TRBV20-1
ASSLGRTANYGYT | 13 | TRBJ1-2 | TRBV27
ASSWAFRADYEQY | 13 | TRBJ2-7 | TRBV5-5
ASSLFKRERVNEQF | 14 | TRBJ2-1 | TRBV7-9
ASSLFRGGNTEAF | 13 | TRBJ1-1 | TRBV27
ATSDSGTFNSPLH | 13 | TRBJ1-6 | TRBV24-1
SARERLRTSGPYNEQF | 16 | TRBJ2-1 | TRBV20-1
ASTGIASSYEQY | 12 | TRBJ2-7 | TRBV6-1
ASSLLGAGQRNTEAF | 15 | TRBJ1-1 | TRBV18
SVEDLRGTDTQY | 12 | TRBJ2-3 | TRBV29-1
ASSPRSQETQY | 11 | TRBJ2-5 | TRBV12-3/TRBV12-4
ASSLAGGPGQY | 11 | TRBJ2-7 | TRBV7-9
ASSLGGQANTEAF | 13 | TRBJ1-1 | TRBV7-2
ASKRAVSGSIPDTQY | 15 | TRBJ2-3 | TRBV2
ASTPPVGPNIYEQY | 14 | TRBJ2-7 | TRBV28
ASSHGDVRLITGELF | 15 | TRBJ2-2 | TRBV3-1
ASSLNRRWNQPQH | 13 | TRBJ1-5 | TRBV12-3/TRBV12-4
ASSQFRGRDDGYT | 13 | TRBJ1-2 | TRBV14
ASSLASGRRNEQF | 13 | TRBJ2-1 | TRBV19
SAPGGQAYEQY | 11 | TRBJ2-7 | TRBV20-1
ASSLAQGQSNSPLH | 14 | TRBJ1-6 | TRBV5-1
ASSVSPTGRAPATEAF | 16 | TRBJ1-1 | TRBV2
ASTPGVRETQY | 11 | TRBJ2-5 | TRBV12-3/TRBV12-4
SVVPSGRIGEQF | 12 | TRBJ2-1 | TRBV29-1
ASRPDRRSTDTQY | 13 | TRBJ2-3 | TRBV2
ASSLRADEKLF | 11 | TRBJ1-4 | TRBV12-3/TRBV12-4
ASSSEVYQPQH | 11 | TRBJ1-5 | TRBV7-9
ASPPSGSYNEQF | 12 | TRBJ2-1 | TRBV2
AWSQRLAGYEQY | 12 | TRBJ2-7 | TRBV30
ASSNVVASTGELF | 13 | TRBJ2-2 | TRBV6-2/TRBV6-3
ASTPNWRATDTQY | 13 | TRBJ2-3 | TRBV7-2
AWSVGARDTQY | 11 | TRBJ2-3 | TRBV30
ATNSHPTSYYNEQF | 14 | TRBJ2-1 | TRBV15
ASSLNRGQRQY | 11 | TRBJ2-7 | TRBV11-3
ASRPGGPQDGYT | 12 | TRBJ1-2 | TRBV6-6
SVAQGGYEQY | 10 | TRBJ2-7 | TRBV29-1
ASSPTGANTIY | 11 | TRBJ1-3 | TRBV5-4
ASSSKGTATNTGELF | 15 | TRBJ2-2 | TRBV5-1
ASSLALGKDTQY | 12 | TRBJ2-3 | TRBV5-6